This TCR beta chain was recovered during a study of beta chain features in type 1 diabetes. At the level of the study: Regarding age, gender and cell yields, patients proved similar to healthy donors. Study results and limitations: The naive, central memory and Treg TCRB repertoires looked more alike in patients than they did in healthy donors. Type 1 diabetes patients showed fewer insertions and more deletions at VDJ junctions. TCRB CDR3 length was moderately but significantly reduced in all four CD4+ subsets of Type 1 diabetes patients.

Germline CDR1 and CDR2: SGHAT and FQNNGV. This CDR3 comprises 14 residues. The V and J ends lost 5 bases and 3 bases respectively, with 12 bases between them. In total, each donor contributed a single heparinised blood draw that averaged around 100 mL. The study reverse transcribed the entire isolated RNA, so it sequenced expressed TCRB transcripts. Only in-frame clones appear in the TCRdb table, and some are missing; sequencing was by immunoSEQ multiplex PCR. The table lists hundreds of thousands of clones, roughly an eighth of them singletons. This clone was observed a handful of times. Its antigen is unidentified.

This sequence joins TRBV11-2 and TRBJ2-3; the D is unclear. The source material was naive CD4+ T cells from blood. The clonotype comes from a man younger than 35 with type 1 diabetes. For the CDR3, the DNA is TGTGCCAGCAGCCACATGAGAGGAACAGATACGCAGTATTTT. This translates into CASSHMRGTDTQYF.